What follows are 23 T cell receptor beta chains derived from one specimen sequenced in a study of beta chain features in type 1 diabetes. What was sequenced were expressed TCRB transcripts, since all of the isolated RNA had been reverse transcribed. Sequenced by immunoSEQ multiplex PCR; TCRdb stores in-frame clones only, minus some. In the table there are 900,000 or so clones, under 20% of which are singletons. The sequenced sample was naive CD4+ T cells from blood. The origin of the receptors is a woman aged 18-35 years in good health.

V and J are TRBV7-2 and TRBJ2-5, with D possibly being TRBD1 or TRBD2 (6 bases each). The CDR3 totals 14 residues. Trimming left V 2 bases short and J 5 bases short, with 12 bases between. Germline V lookup: CDR1 SGHTA, CDR2 FQGNSA. The CDR3 region is CASSLRGAKETQYF. The CDR3 DNA sequence: TGTGCCAGCAGCTTAAGGGGGGCGAAGGAGACCCAGTACTTC.

This clone was counted between two and nine times. Other nucleotide sequences from this sample produce the same CDR3. The genes are TRBV18 and TRBJ2-5; no reliable D call. The germline V gene encodes CDR1 KGHSH and CDR2 LQKENI. V was clipped by 1 base and J by 3 bases, with 3 bases between them. This CDR3 is 12 amino acids long. This CDR3 reads CASSPLEETQYF. The CDR3, as DNA: TGTGCCAGCTCACCACTTGAAGAGACCCAGTACTTC.

This clone was detected a few times. The rearrangement uses TRBV9 and TRBJ1-2; TRBD1 is a possible D gene (6 bases). V shed 4 bases and J shed 6 bases, with 19 bases lying between them. This CDR3 contains 15 residues. The V gene's germline CDR1 is SGDLS and CDR2 YYNGEE. The CDR3 loop is CASSSIPGTINGYTF. In DNA, the CDR3 is TGTGCCAGCAGCTCCATCCCCGGGACAATTAATGGCTACACCTTC.

This chain connects TRBV7-2 to TRBJ2-2; 7 nucleotides align to TRBD2. Germline V CDR1 and CDR2: SGHTA, FQGNSA. The CDR3 is made up of 13 amino acids. The ends lost 4 bases at V and 11 bases at J; junction bases unmatched: 7. CDR3 protein: CASSSGTIGELFF. CDR3 nucleotides: TGTGCCAGCAGCTCCGGGACTATAGGAGAGCTGTTTTTT.

This clone was seen a few times. The V and J genes are TRBV6-6 and TRBJ2-1; D not certain. Trimming removed 6 bases from V and 5 bases from J, with 5 bases in between. This CDR3 comprises 11 residues. Germline lookup yields CDR1 MNHNY and CDR2 SVGAGI (reference sequence). The CDR3 region has the DNA TGTGCCAGCAGGCAAAACAATGAGCAGTTCTTC. Translating gives CASRQNNEQFF.

DNA for the CDR3: TGCGCCAGCAGCCAAGAAGGCCTAGCGGGAGGGCCAGACGAGCAGTACTTC. This codes for CASSQEGLAGGPDEQYF. The rearrangement uses TRBV4-1 and TRBJ2-7, with 12 positions matching TRBD2. The trim removed 0 bases at V and 5 bases at J, leaving 8 bases unmatched. Germline V gives CDR1 MGHRA, CDR2 YSYEKL. There are 17 residues in the CDR3.

This clone was observed a few times. Mismatch with germline at one junction end may stem from a read error. The genes are TRBV6-4 and TRBJ1-2; 8 bases map to TRBD1. The germline V gene encodes CDR1 MRHNA and CDR2 SNTAGT. The CDR3 covers 13 residues. The CDR3 loop is CASSDSRTGRRIF. DNA of the CDR3: TGTGCCAGCAGTGACTCGAGGACAGGGCGGCGCATCTTC.

The V call is TRBV7-9, the J call TRBJ1-1; D unclear. The ends were cut back, 3 bases at V and 9 bases at J, with 17 bases in the middle. This CDR3 spans 14 amino acids. The V gene's germline CDR1 is SEHNR and CDR2 FQNEAQ (reference sequence). The CDR3 loop is CASSFMSGILQAFF. For the CDR3, the DNA is TGTGCCAGCAGCTTTATGTCAGGAATACTGCAAGCTTTCTTT.

The genes are TRBV7-9 and TRBJ1-2; D is unresolved. Germline lookup yields CDR1 SEHNR and CDR2 FQNEAQ (reference sequence). Trimming removed 3 bases at V and 6 bases at J, with 17 bases between. The CDR3 length is 15 residues. The CDR3 bases are TGTGCCAGCAGCTTTAGGTCAATGGGATCGGATGGCTACACCTTC. It encodes CASSFRSMGSDGYTF.

In this sample, this clone turned up a few times. The rearrangement joins TRBV5-6 to TRBJ1-1, with a possible D match to TRBD1 (6 bases). Germline CDR1 reads SGHDT; CDR2 reads YYEEEE. The CDR3 has 13 amino acids. Trimming cost V 9 bases and J 8 bases, with 20 bases left between them. In DNA, the CDR3 is TGTGCCACAGATAACAGGGCCTCAGACGAAGCTTTCTTT. This sequence encodes CATDNRASDEAFF.

V and J are TRBV7-9 and TRBJ2-7, with D possibly matching TRBD2 (6 bases). Germline CDR1 is SEHNR and CDR2 is FQNEAQ (reference sequence). V was trimmed by 5 bases and J by 7 bases, leaving 27 bases between them. This CDR3 contains 17 residues. This CDR3 is CASSLGGRGTSTREQYF. CDR3 coding DNA: TGTGCCAGCAGCCTTGGGGGTCGCGGGACTTCCACGAGGGAGCAGTACTTC.

For this clone: The sample carries other DNA sequences with the same CDR3. The chain uses TRBV6-5 and TRBJ2-5, with D hard to call. V was cut by 2 bases and J by 5 bases, with 3 bases left in between. The V gene's germline CDR1 is MNHEY and CDR2 SVGAGI. CDR3 length equals 11 residues. This CDR3 is CASSYGETQYF. CDR3 sequence (DNA): TGTGCCAGCAGTTACGGGGAGACCCAGTACTTC.

This clone was picked up a small number of times. The rearrangement joins TRBV6-5 to TRBJ2-3; possibly TRBD2 for D (6 bases). V lost 5 bases, J lost 10 bases, and 10 bases lay in between. Germline CDR1 and CDR2: MNHEY and SVGAGI. The CDR3 runs to 11 residues. Here the CDR3 DNA reads TGTGCCAGCAGTCCCGAGCGGGCGCAGTATTTT. Its protein product is CASSPERAQYF.

At least ten counts were recorded for this clone. The rearrangement uses TRBV11-2 and TRBJ2-6; TRBD1 aligns across 8 bases. The CDR3 runs 14 residues. Germline V gene lookup returns CDR1 SGHAT and CDR2 FQNNGV. V trimming: 6 bases; J trimming: 2 bases; junction bases outside the gene matches: 0. The CDR3, as DNA: TGTGCCAGCAGGGGACAGGCTGGGGCCAACGTCCTGACTTTC. This encodes CASRGQAGANVLTF.

As DNA, the CDR3 is TGTGCCAGCAGCCAAGCAGTTTCGACAGGGGCTTCCAAAAACATTCAGTACTTC. As protein: CASSQAVSTGASKNIQYF. The chain employs TRBV4-2 and TRBJ2-4, with TRBD1 matching over 8 bases. CDR1 and CDR2 (germline): LGHNA, YNFKEQ. The CDR3 runs 18 residues. Trimming removed 1 base from V and 2 bases from J; junction bases left unmatched: 10.

The chain recombines TRBV7-9 with TRBJ2-6; 11 bases are shared with TRBD2. The germline V gene encodes CDR1 SEHNR and CDR2 FQNEAQ (reference sequence). The CDR3 runs 18 residues. V lost 6 bases, J lost 1 base, and 8 bases stayed unmatched. The CDR3 loop reads CASRPNLAGGSGANVLTF. In DNA, the CDR3 is TGTGCCAGCAGACCAAACCTAGCGGGAGGATCTGGGGCCAACGTCCTGACTTTC.

The V gene is TRBV5-5, the J gene TRBJ2-5, with a possible D match to TRBD1 (6 bases). CDR1 is SGHKS, CDR2 YYEKEE, per germline (reference sequence). This CDR3 comprises 15 residues. With 5 bases removed from V and 2 bases from J, the gap between germline ends came to 16 bases. CDR3 in amino acids: CASSLVLTGQETQYF. CDR3 nucleotide sequence: TGTGCCAGCAGTTTAGTCCTGACAGGACAAGAGACCCAGTACTTC.

This clone was found a few times. This chain links TRBV13 with TRBJ2-5; TRBD1 matches 9 bases. The CDR3 sequence is 14 residues long. Per the germline V gene, CDR1 is PRHDT and CDR2 is FYEKMQ (reference sequence). J gave up 4 bases and V 5 bases, and 5 bases lay outside the gene matches. The CDR3 loop reads CASSATGGAETQYF. The DNA of the CDR3 is TGTGCCAGCAGCGCAACAGGGGGCGCAGAGACCCAGTACTTC.

This rearrangement joins TRBV19 to TRBJ2-3, with 8 bases lining up with TRBD2. The germline CDR1 and CDR2 sequences are LNHDA and SQIVND (reference sequence). The CDR3 has 14 residues. V lost 2 bases and J lost 5; bases outside the gene matches: 3. The CDR3 region is CASSITGGEDTQYF. CDR3 DNA sequence: TGTGCCAGTAGTATAACGGGGGGGGAAGATACGCAGTATTTT.

This clone was found a few times. The CDR3 region is CASSLGGSEQYF. For the CDR3, the DNA is TGTGCCAGCAGCTTAGGAGGTTCCGAGCAGTACTTC. V gene TRBV7-9 combines with J gene TRBJ2-7; D is uncertain. Looked up from germline, CDR1 is SEHNR and CDR2 is FQNEAQ (reference sequence). The CDR3 is 12 residues long. V was clipped by 1 base and J by 6 bases, with 7 bases between them.

The J gene is TRBJ2-7, the V gene TRBV13; the D gene is possibly TRBD1 (5 bases). The V gene's germline CDR1 is PRHDT and CDR2 FYEKMQ (reference sequence). The CDR3 is made up of 14 amino acids. Trimming left V 5 bases short and J 4 bases short, with 15 bases between. The DNA for the CDR3 is TGTGCCAGCAGCAAACATAAGGGGTTTTACGAGCAGTACTTC. Amino acid sequence: CASSKHKGFYEQYF.

For this clone: This specimen includes other DNA sequences encoding the same CDR3. The rearrangement uses TRBV28 and TRBJ2-7; D is unresolved. Looked up from germline, CDR1 is MDHEN and CDR2 is SYDVKM. The CDR3 is 14 amino acids. V lost 2 bases and J 2 bases, leaving 10 bases between the germline ends. This chain's CDR3 is CASSLRRDAYEQYF. DNA for the CDR3: TGTGCCAGCAGTTTACGGCGCGACGCCTACGAGCAGTACTTC.

The chain joins TRBV27 to TRBJ1-4; the D gene is possibly TRBD1 (6 bases). Trimming removed 5 bases at V and 6 bases at J, with 19 bases between. The CDR3 is 16 amino acids. Germline CDR1 reads MNHEY; CDR2 reads SMNVEV (reference sequence). This CDR3 is CASSPWTAQTHEKLFF. CDR3 DNA: TGTGCCAGCAGTCCATGGACAGCGCAAACCCATGAAAAACTGTTTTTT. Full variable domain (missing parts from reference TRBV27 and TRBJ1-4): EAQVTQNPRYLITVTGKKLTVTCSQNMNHEYMSWYRQDPGLGLRQIYYSMNVEVTDKGDVPEGYKVSRKEKRNFPLILESPSPNQTSLYFCASSPWTAQTHEKLFFGSGTQLSVL.